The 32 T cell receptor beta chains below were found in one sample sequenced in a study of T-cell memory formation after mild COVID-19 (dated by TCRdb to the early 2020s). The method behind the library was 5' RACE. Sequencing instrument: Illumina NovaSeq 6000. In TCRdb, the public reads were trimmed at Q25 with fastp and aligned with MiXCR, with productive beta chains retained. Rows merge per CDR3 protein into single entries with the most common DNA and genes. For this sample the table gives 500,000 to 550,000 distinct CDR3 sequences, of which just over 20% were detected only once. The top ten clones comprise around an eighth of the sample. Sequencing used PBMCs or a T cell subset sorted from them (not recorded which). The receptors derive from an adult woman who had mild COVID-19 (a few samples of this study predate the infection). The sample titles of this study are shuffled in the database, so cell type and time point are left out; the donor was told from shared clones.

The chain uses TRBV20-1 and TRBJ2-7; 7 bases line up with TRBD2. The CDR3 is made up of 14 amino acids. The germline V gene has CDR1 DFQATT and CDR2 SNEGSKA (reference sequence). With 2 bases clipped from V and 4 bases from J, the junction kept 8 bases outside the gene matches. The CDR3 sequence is CSARSPGGEYEQYF. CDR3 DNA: TGCAGTGCTAGATCCCCTGGGGGGGAATACGAGCAGTACTTC.

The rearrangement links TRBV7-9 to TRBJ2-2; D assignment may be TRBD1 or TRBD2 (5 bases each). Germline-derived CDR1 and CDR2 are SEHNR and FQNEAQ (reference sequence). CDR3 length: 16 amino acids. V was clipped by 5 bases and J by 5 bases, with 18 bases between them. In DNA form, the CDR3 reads TGTGCCAGCAGCGATGTCCTCGGGGCCCTTACCGGGGAGCTGTTTTTT. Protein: CASSDVLGALTGELFF.

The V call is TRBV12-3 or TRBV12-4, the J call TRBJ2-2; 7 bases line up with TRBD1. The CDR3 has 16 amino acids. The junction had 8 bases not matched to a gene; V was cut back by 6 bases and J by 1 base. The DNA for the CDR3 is TGTGCCAGCAGATTCGGACAGGTCCTGAACACCGGGGAGCTGTTTTTT. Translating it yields CASRFGQVLNTGELFF.

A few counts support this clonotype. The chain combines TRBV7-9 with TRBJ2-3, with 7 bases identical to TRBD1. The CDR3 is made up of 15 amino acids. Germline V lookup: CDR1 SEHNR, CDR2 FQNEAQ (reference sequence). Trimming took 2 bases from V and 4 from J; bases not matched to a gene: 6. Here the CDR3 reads CASSLRPDRPDTQYF. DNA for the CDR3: TGTGCCAGCAGCTTACGGCCGGACAGGCCAGATACGCAGTATTTT. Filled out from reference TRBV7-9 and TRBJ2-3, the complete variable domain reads DTGVSQNPRHKITKRGQNVTFRCDPISEHNRLYWYRQTLGQGPEFLTYFQNEAQLEKSRLLSDRFSAERPKGSFSTLEIQRTEQGDSAMYLCASSLRPDRPDTQYFGPGTRLTVL.

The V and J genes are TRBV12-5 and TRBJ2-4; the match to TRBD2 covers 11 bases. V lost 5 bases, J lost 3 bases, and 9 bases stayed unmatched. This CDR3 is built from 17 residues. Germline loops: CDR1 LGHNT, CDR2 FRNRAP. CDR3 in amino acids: CASGLNSGRAGKNIQYF. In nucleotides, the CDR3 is TGTGCTAGTGGTCTGAATAGCGGGAGGGCCGGCAAAAACATTCAGTACTTC.

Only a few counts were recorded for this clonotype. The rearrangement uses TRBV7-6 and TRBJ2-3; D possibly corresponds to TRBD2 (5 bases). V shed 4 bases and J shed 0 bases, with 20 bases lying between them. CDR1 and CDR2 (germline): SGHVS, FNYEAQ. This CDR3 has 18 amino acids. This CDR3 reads CASSSSSLALGSTDTQYF. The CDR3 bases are TGTGCCAGCAGCTCCTCAAGCCTAGCATTGGGTAGCACAGATACGCAGTATTTT.

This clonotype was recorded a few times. For the CDR3, the DNA is TGTGCCAGCAGTCCTCCCGGGAGCTCGAACACTGAAGCTTTCTTT. This codes for CASSPPGSSNTEAFF. The V call is TRBV7-9, the J call TRBJ1-1; D is undetermined. V dropped 6 bases and J dropped 1 base, with 15 bases sitting between them. Germline V gives CDR1 SEHNR, CDR2 FQNEAQ (reference sequence). The CDR3 has 15 amino acids.

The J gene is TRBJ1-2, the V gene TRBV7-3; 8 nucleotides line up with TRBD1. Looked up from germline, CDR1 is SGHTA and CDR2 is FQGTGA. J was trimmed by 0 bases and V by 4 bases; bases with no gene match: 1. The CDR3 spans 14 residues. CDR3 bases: TGTGCCAGCAGCTGGACAGGGACTAACTATGGCTACACCTTC. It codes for CASSWTGTNYGYTF.

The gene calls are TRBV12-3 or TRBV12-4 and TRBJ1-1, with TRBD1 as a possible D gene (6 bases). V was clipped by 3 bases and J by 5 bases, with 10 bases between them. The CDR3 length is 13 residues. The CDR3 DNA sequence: TGTGCCAGCAGTTTTACAGGGTTTACTGAAGCTTTCTTT. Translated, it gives CASSFTGFTEAFF.

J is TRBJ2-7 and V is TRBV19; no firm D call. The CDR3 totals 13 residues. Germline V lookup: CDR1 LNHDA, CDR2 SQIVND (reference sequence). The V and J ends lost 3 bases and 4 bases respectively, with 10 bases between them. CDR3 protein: CASSIQPRYEQYF. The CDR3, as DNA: TGTGCCAGTAGTATTCAACCCAGATACGAGCAGTACTTC.

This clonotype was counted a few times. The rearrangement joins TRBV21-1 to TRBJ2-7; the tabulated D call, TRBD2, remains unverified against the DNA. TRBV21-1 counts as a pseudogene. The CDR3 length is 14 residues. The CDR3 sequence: CASNRRRIPYEQYF. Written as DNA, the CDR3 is TGTGCCAGCAACCGAAGGAGGATTCCCTACGAGCAGTACTTC.

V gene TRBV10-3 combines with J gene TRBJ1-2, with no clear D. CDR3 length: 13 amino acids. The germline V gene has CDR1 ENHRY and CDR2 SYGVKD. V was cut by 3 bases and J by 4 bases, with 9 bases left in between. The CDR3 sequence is CAISEGSFYGYTF. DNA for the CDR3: TGTGCCATCAGTGAAGGGTCTTTCTATGGCTACACCTTC.

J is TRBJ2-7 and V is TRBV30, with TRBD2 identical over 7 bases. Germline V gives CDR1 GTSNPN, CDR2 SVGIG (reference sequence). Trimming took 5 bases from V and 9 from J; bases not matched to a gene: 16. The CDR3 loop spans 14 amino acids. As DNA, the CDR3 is TGTGCCTGGGGAAGACTAGCACGTAGTTTCGGGCAGTACTTC. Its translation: CAWGRLARSFGQYF.

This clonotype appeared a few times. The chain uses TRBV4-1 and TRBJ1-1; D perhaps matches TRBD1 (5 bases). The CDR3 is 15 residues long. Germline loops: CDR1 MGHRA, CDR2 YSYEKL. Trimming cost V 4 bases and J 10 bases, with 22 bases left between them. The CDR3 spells CASSRGAGRVSSAFF. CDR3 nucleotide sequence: TGCGCCAGCAGCCGAGGGGCCGGACGCGTGTCCTCAGCTTTCTTT.

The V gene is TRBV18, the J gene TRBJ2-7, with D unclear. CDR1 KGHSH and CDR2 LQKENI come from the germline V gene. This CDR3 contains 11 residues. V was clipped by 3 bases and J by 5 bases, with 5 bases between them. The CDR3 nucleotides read TGTGCCAGCTCACCGAACAACGAGCAGTACTTC. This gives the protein CASSPNNEQYF.

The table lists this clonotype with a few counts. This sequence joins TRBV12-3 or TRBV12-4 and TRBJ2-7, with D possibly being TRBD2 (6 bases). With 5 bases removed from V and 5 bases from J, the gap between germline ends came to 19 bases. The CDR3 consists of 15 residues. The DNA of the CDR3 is TGTGCCAGCAGTCCCACCCACGGGACTGGCCACGAGCAGTACTTC. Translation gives CASSPTHGTGHEQYF.

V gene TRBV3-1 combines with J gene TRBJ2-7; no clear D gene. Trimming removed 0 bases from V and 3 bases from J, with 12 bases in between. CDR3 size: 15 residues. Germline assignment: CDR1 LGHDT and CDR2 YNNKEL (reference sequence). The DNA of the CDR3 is TGTGCCAGCAGCCAAGAAGCCCTCACGGGCTACGAGCAGTACTTC. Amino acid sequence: CASSQEALTGYEQYF.

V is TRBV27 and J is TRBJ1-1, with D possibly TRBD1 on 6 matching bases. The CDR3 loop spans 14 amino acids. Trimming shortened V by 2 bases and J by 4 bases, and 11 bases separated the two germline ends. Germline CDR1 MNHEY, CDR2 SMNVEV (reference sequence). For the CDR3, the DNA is TGTGCCAGCAGTTTACAGGGGTACGGCACTGAAGCTTTCTTT. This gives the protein CASSLQGYGTEAFF.

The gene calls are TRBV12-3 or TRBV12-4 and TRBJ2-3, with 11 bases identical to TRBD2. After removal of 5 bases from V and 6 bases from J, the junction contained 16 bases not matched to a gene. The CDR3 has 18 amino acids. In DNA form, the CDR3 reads TGTGCCAGCAGTCTACTCTATCTAGCGGGGGGTACTATCGATACGCAGTATTTT. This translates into CASSLLYLAGGTIDTQYF.

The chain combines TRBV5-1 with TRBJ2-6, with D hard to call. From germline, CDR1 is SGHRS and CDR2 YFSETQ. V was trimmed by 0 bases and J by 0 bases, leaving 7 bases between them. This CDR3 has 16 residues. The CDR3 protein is CASSLEVSSGANVLTF. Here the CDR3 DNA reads TGCGCCAGCAGCTTGGAGGTATCCTCTGGGGCCAACGTCCTGACTTTC.

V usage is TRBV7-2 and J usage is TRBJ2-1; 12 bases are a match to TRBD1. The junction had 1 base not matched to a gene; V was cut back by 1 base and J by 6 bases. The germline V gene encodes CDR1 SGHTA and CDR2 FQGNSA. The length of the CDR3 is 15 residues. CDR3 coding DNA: TGTGCCAGCAGCTTAGGGGACAGGGGGCTCAATGAGCAGTTCTTC. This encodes CASSLGDRGLNEQFF.

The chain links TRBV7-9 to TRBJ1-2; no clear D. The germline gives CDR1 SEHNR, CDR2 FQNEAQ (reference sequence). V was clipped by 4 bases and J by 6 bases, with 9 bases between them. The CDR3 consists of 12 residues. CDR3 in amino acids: CASSWVGDGYTF. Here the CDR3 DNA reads TGTGCCAGCAGCTGGGTCGGGGATGGCTACACCTTC.

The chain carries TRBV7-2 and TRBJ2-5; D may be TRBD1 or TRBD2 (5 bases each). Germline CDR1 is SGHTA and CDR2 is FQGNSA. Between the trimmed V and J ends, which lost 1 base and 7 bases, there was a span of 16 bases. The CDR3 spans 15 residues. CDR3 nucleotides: TGTGCCAGCAGCTTAGTCGGGACCAAAGGCGGGACCCAGTACTTC. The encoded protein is CASSLVGTKGGTQYF. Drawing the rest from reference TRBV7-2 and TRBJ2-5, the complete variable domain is GAGVSQSPSNKVTEKGKDVELRCDPISGHTALYWYRQSLGQGLEFLIYFQGNSAPDKSGLPSDRFSAERTGGSVSTLTIQRTQQEDSAVYLCASSLVGTKGGTQYFGPGTRLLVL.

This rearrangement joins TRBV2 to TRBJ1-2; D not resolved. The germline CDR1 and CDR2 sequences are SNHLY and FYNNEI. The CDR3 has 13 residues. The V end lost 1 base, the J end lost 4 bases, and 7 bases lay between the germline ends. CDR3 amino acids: CASSEGERYGYTF. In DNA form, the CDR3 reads TGTGCCAGCAGTGAAGGGGAACGCTATGGCTACACCTTC. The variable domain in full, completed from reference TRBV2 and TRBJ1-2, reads EPEVTQTPSHQVTQMGQEVILRCVPISNHLYFYWYRQILGQKVEFLVSFYNNEISEKSEIFDDQFSVERPDGSNFTLKIRSTKLEDSAMYFCASSEGERYGYTFGSGTRLTVV.

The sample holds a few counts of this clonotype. CDR3 sequence reads: CASSMVPGGNTEAFF. The CDR3 DNA reads as TGTGCCAGTAGTATGGTCCCGGGGGGGAACACTGAAGCTTTCTTT. The chain carries TRBV19 and TRBJ1-1, with D tentatively TRBD1 (5 bases). Trimming shortened V by 3 bases and J by 1 base, and 12 bases separated the two germline ends. CDR1 is LNHDA and CDR2 is SQIVND in the germline V gene (reference sequence). This CDR3 has 15 residues.

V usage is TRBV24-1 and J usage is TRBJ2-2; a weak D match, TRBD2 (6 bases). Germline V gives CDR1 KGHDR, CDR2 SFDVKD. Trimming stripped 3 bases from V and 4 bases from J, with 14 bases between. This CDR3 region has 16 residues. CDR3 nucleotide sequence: TGTGCCACCAGTGATAACCGGGACTCTATCACCGGGGAGCTGTTTTTT. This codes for CATSDNRDSITGELFF.

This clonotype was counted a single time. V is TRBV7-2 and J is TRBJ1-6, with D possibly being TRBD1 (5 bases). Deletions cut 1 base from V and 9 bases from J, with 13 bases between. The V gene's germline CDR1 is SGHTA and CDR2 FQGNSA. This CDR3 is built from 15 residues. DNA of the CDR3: TGTGCCAGCAGCTTAGAAGCCAGGGAAAGTTCACCCCTCCACTTT. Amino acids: CASSLEARESSPLHF.

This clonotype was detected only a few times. The CDR3 bases are TGTGCCAGCAGCCAATTCGGAGATACGCAGTATTTT. It yields the protein CASSQFGDTQYF. The chain recombines TRBV3-1 with TRBJ2-3; D unresolved. The CDR3 totals 12 residues. From germline, CDR1 is LGHDT and CDR2 YNNKEL (reference sequence). Trimming took 2 bases from V and 5 from J, leaving 5 bases between them.

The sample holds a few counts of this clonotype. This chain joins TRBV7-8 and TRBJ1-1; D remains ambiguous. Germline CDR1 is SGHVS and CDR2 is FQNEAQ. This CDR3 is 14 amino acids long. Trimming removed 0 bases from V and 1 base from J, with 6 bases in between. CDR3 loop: CASSLAGSNTEAFF. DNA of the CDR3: TGTGCCAGCAGCTTAGCCGGGTCGAACACTGAAGCTTTCTTT.

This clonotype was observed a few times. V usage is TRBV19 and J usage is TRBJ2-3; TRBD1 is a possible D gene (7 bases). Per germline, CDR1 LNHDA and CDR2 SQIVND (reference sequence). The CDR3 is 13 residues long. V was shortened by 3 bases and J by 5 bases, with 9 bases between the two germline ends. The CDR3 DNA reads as TGTGCCAGTAGTATGCAGGGGGGAGATACGCAGTATTTT. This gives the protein CASSMQGGDTQYF.

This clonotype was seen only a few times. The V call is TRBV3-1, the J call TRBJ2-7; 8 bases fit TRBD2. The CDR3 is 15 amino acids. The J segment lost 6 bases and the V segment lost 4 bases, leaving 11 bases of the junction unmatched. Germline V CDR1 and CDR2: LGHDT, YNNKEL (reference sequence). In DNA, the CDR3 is TGTGCCAGCAGCCCACCAAACCGAGCGGGAGTCGAGCAGTACTTC. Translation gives CASSPPNRAGVEQYF.

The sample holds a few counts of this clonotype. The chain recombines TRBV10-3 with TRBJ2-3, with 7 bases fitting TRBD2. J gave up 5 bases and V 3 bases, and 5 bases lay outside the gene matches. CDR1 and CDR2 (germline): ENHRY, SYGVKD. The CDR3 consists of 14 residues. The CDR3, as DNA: TGTGCCATCAGTGAAGGCGGGAGTCAAGATACGCAGTATTTT. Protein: CAISEGGSQDTQYF.